Presented here are 23 T cell receptor beta chains from one specimen sequenced in a study of molecular identifiers for immune sequencing clone quantification. TCRdb called the PCR reads again in MiXCR, with one record for every CDR3 protein. Of under 800,000 distinct CDR3 sequences detected, around 25% appear once; the ten largest clones hold 0.7% to 0.95%. The sequenced sample was naive CD8+ T cells from blood, with Jurkat cell RNA spiked in. The subset: FACS-sorted CD8+CD4-CCR7+CD45RA+ naive T cells. The receptor source for this set is a human donor in good health. Some libraries in this study had Jurkat cell RNA spiked in.

The CDR3 here is CASSLVPGLGTDTQYF. Written as DNA, the CDR3 is TGCGCCAGCAGCTTGGTCCCCGGGTTGGGCACAGATACGCAGTATTTT. The chain is built from TRBV5-1 and TRBJ2-3; D remains unclear. V lost 0 bases, J lost 1 base, and 12 bases lay in between. CDR1 and CDR2 from the germline V gene are SGHRS and YFSETQ. This CDR3 is built from 16 residues. Filled out from reference TRBV5-1 and TRBJ2-3, the complete variable domain reads KAGVTQTPRYLIKTRGQQVTLSCSPISGHRSVSWYQQTPGQGLQFLFEYFSETQRNKGNFPGRFSGRQFSNSRSEMNVSTLELGDSALYLCASSLVPGLGTDTQYFGPGTRLTVL.

This clonotype has a single count. One junction end does not reproduce the germline sequence, and a read error may be involved. The DNA for the CDR3 is TGTGCCAGCAGCTTTATCTTAGGTCAGAAAGAGCCCCAGTACTTC. It encodes CASSFILGQKEPQYF. This sequence joins TRBV7-9 and TRBJ2-5; D ambiguous. This CDR3 has 15 amino acids. The germline V gene encodes CDR1 SEHNR and CDR2 FQNEAQ (reference sequence).

This clonotype was counted a few times. The chain joins TRBV24-1 to TRBJ2-3; D might be TRBD1 or TRBD2, each matching 6 bases. V lost 5 bases, J lost 8 bases, and 22 bases lay in between. Looked up from germline, CDR1 is KGHDR and CDR2 is SFDVKD. CDR3 length equals 16 residues. CDR3: CATSARQEGVGVTQYF. The CDR3 DNA follows: TGTGCCACCAGTGCCCGACAGGAGGGGGTTGGGGTTACGCAGTATTTT.

Remarks on this clonotype: A much larger clone sits a single nucleotide away, making a read error possible. The rearrangement links TRBV7-6 to TRBJ1-1, with no clear D. Trimming removed 1 base at V and 7 bases at J, with 10 bases between. The germline CDR1 and CDR2 sequences are SGHVS and FNYEAQ. This CDR3 contains 13 residues. The CDR3 coding sequence is TGTGCCAGCAGCTTAGAGGGCTGGAGTGAAGCTTTCTTT. Its protein is CASSLEGWSEAFF.

The chain is built from TRBV4-3 and TRBJ2-7; D unclear. CDR3 size: 15 residues. Between the trimmed V and J ends, which lost 0 bases and 3 bases, there was a span of 12 bases. Germline V CDR1 and CDR2: LGHNA, YSLEER. The DNA for the CDR3 is TGCGCCAGCAGCCAAGACCCGTGGCAGGTCTACGAGCAGTACTTC. Translated, it gives CASSQDPWQVYEQYF.

The V call is TRBV13, the J call TRBJ2-7; 8 positions match TRBD2. V lost 0 bases, J lost 3 bases, and 7 bases stayed unmatched. CDR1 is PRHDT and CDR2 is FYEKMQ in the germline V gene (reference sequence). The CDR3 sequence is 16 residues long. CDR3 nucleotide sequence: TGTGCCAGCAGCTTAGGTGCAGCGGGAGAATTCTACGAGCAGTACTTC. Translating gives CASSLGAAGEFYEQYF.

The chain uses TRBV4-1 and TRBJ2-1; TRBD2 aligns across 9 bases. The CDR3 consists of 19 residues. Germline values: CDR1 MGHRA, CDR2 YSYEKL. V lost 0 bases to trimming and J lost 1 base; unmatched junction nucleotides: 10. The CDR3 region is CASSQDFGVAGESYNEQFF. The CDR3 DNA is TGCGCCAGCAGCCAAGATTTTGGTGTAGCGGGAGAGTCCTACAATGAGCAGTTCTTC.

This clonotype showed up many times. The CDR3, as DNA: TGTGCCAGCAGCGGAACCGGGACGCTCACAGATACGCAGTATTTT. It codes for CASSGTGTLTDTQYF. The J gene is TRBJ2-3, the V gene TRBV7-8; D assignment may be TRBD1 or TRBD2 (5 bases each). The ends were cut back, 5 bases at V and 2 bases at J, with 14 bases in the middle. Germline lookup yields CDR1 SGHVS and CDR2 FQNEAQ. The CDR3 is 15 residues long.

This clonotype has a count of ten or more. V is TRBV9 and J is TRBJ2-5; 12 bases agree with TRBD2. CDR3 size: 16 residues. Trimming took 3 bases from V and 0 from J; bases not matched to a gene: 3. The germline V gene has CDR1 SGDLS and CDR2 YYNGEE. The CDR3 protein is CASSEGTSGYQETQYF. The CDR3, as DNA: TGTGCCAGCAGCGAAGGGACTAGCGGGTACCAAGAGACCCAGTACTTC.

This rearrangement joins TRBV18 to TRBJ2-2, with a weak D call TRBD2 (5 bases). Germline V gene lookup returns CDR1 KGHSH and CDR2 LQKENI. V was pared by 0 bases and J by 4 bases, with 6 bases between. There are 14 residues in the CDR3. CDR3 sequence (DNA): TGTGCCAGCTCACCACCGAGGGTCACCGGGGAGCTGTTTTTT. It encodes CASSPPRVTGELFF.

Ten or more counts support this clonotype. The V gene is TRBV7-6, the J gene TRBJ1-1, with D unclear. Trimming removed 5 bases from V and 3 bases from J, with 19 bases in between. Germline lookup yields CDR1 SGHVS and CDR2 FNYEAQ. The CDR3 spans 16 residues. DNA for the CDR3: TGTGCCAGCAGCCAGACGGACCAGACTCTATACACTGAAGCTTTCTTT. It is translated as CASSQTDQTLYTEAFF.

The chain uses TRBV7-2 and TRBJ2-2; 9 nucleotides align to TRBD2. This CDR3 spans 18 amino acids. Trimming took 3 bases from V and 2 from J; bases not matched to a gene: 10. CDR1 is SGHTA, CDR2 FQGNSA, per germline. The CDR3 protein is CASSFDSGSPLNTGELFF. CDR3 nucleotide sequence: TGTGCCAGCAGCTTTGATAGCGGGAGTCCCTTAAACACCGGGGAGCTGTTTTTT.

This clonotype was recorded a few times. The chain combines TRBV6-5 with TRBJ1-2; no firm D call. This CDR3 is built from 14 residues. The germline V gene encodes CDR1 MNHEY and CDR2 SVGAGI. The ends were cut back, 6 bases at V and 3 bases at J, with 14 bases in the middle. The CDR3 loop is CASSPNGEDYGYTF. The CDR3 DNA reads TGTGCCAGCAGCCCTAATGGGGAGGACTATGGCTACACCTTC.

CDR3 in DNA: TGCGCCAGCAGCCAACAACCAGGTAGCCCAGCTACGCAGTATTTT. This translates into CASSQQPGSPATQYF. The V gene is TRBV4-1, the J gene TRBJ2-3, with unresolved D. Per germline, CDR1 MGHRA and CDR2 YSYEKL. V lost 2 bases and J 8 bases, leaving 17 bases between the germline ends. The CDR3 runs to 15 residues.

This clonotype occurred many times. The chain employs TRBV28 and TRBJ1-1; tentatively, D is TRBD1 (6 bases). V gave up 6 bases and J gave up 3 bases, with 14 bases separating them. CDR3 length equals 14 residues. Germline CDR1 and CDR2: MDHEN and SYDVKM. The CDR3 sequence: CASSPLTGYTEAFF. The CDR3 nucleotides are TGTGCCAGCAGCCCCTTAACAGGGTACACTGAAGCTTTCTTT.

This clonotype was observed at least ten times. V is TRBV28 and J is TRBJ2-7; a possible D gene is TRBD2 (6 bases). Deletions cut 11 bases from V and 7 bases from J, with 21 bases between. This CDR3 region has 13 residues. CDR1 is MDHEN and CDR2 is SYDVKM in the germline V gene. The CDR3: CACRGLSHVEQYF. As DNA, the CDR3 is TGTGCCTGCCGGGGACTCTCACACGTGGAGCAGTACTTC.

This clonotype was picked up a small number of times. One end of the junction is discordant with germline, which a read error may explain. CDR3 in amino acids: CASSFLPGQMNTEAFF. DNA of the CDR3: TGTGCCAGTAGTTTCCTCCCGGGACAAATGAACACTGAAGCTTTCTTT. V gene TRBV28 combines with J gene TRBJ1-1; D may be TRBD1 (6 bases). The CDR3 covers 16 residues. Germline-derived CDR1 and CDR2 are MDHEN and SYDVKM.

This clonotype was counted ten times or more. V usage is TRBV7-9 and J usage is TRBJ2-2, with 8 bases lining up with TRBD2. V lost 4 bases and J lost 4; bases outside the gene matches: 5. In germline, CDR1 is SEHNR, CDR2 FQNEAQ (reference sequence). The CDR3 has 15 amino acids. This CDR3 reads CASSSGRAPTGELFF. In DNA form, the CDR3 reads TGTGCCAGCAGCTCCGGGAGGGCCCCCACCGGGGAGCTGTTTTTT.

In this sample, this clonotype turned up a few times. The V call is TRBV7-9, the J call TRBJ1-1; D uncertain. Trimming left V 8 bases short and J 3 bases short, with 16 bases between. The CDR3 spans 14 residues. From germline, CDR1 is SEHNR and CDR2 FQNEAQ (reference sequence). The CDR3 protein is CASHDIKSDTEAFF. CDR3 sequence (DNA): TGTGCCAGCCACGACATCAAGTCAGACACTGAAGCTTTCTTT.

The sample holds a few counts of this clonotype. CDR3 region: CASSQHGLGTFEQYF. In DNA, the CDR3 is TGCGCCAGCAGCCAACACGGACTAGGGACCTTCGAGCAGTACTTC. The rearrangement joins TRBV4-1 to TRBJ2-7, with 7 bases fitting TRBD2. The V gene end was trimmed by 2 bases and the J gene end by 6 bases; junction bases not matched to a gene: 10. This CDR3 spans 15 amino acids. Germline CDR1 MGHRA, CDR2 YSYEKL.

In this sample, this clonotype turned up many times. The J gene is TRBJ1-5, the V gene TRBV16; D is undetermined. V was cut by 4 bases and J by 5 bases, with 9 bases left in between. Germline CDR1 is KGHSY and CDR2 is FQNENV. The CDR3 covers 13 residues. The CDR3 sequence is CASSPRADQPQHF. The CDR3, as DNA: TGTGCCAGCAGCCCCCGAGCAGATCAGCCCCAGCATTTT.

This clonotype was seen more than once but under ten times. This chain links TRBV6-5 with TRBJ2-2; TRBD2 agrees at 13 bases. The CDR3 runs to 17 residues. Germline V CDR1 and CDR2: MNHEY, SVGAGI. The J segment lost 7 bases and the V segment lost 2 bases, leaving 7 bases of the junction unmatched. CDR3 amino acids: CASSYLGLAGADGELFF. CDR3 in DNA: TGTGCCAGCAGTTACCTAGGACTAGCGGGAGCTGACGGGGAGCTGTTTTTT.

Regarding this clonotype: This may arise from a read error, as a much more abundant clone is one base away. V and J are TRBV19 and TRBJ2-2; D gene unclear. V gave up 7 bases and J gave up 3 bases, with 15 bases separating them. This CDR3 has 15 amino acids. In germline, CDR1 is LNHDA, CDR2 SQIVND (reference sequence). This chain's CDR3 is CASKPRDIYTGELFF. As DNA, the CDR3 is TGTGCCAGTAAACCCCGCGACATTTACACCGGGGAGCTGTTTTTT.